The 3 T cell receptor beta chains below were found in one sample sequenced in a study of glioma-infiltrating T cells after dendritic cell vaccination. As for time point: after dendritic cell vaccination, including at tumor progression/relapse. Measured with immunoSEQ multiplex PCR; TCRdb has only the in-frame clones, and not every one. The top ten hold more than 15% of the sample, which has some 60,000 clones, approximately 80% seen once. The sample consisted of blood, taken after dendritic cell vaccination. The receptor source for this set is a human donor with glioblastoma.

The genes are TRBV7-6 and TRBJ2-3; no definite D call. The CDR3 has 16 amino acids. The germline V gene encodes CDR1 SGHVS and CDR2 FNYEAQ. The V end was cut by 5 bases, the J end by 1 base, with 16 bases between. CDR3 protein: CASSAGFLSGTDTQYF. DNA of the CDR3: TGTGCCAGCAGCGCAGGTTTCTTATCGGGCACAGATACGCAGTATTTT.

The rearrangement uses TRBV7-2 and TRBJ1-2; D might be TRBD1 (5 bases). The CDR3 has 13 amino acids. V lost 1 base to trimming and J lost 4 bases, with 7 bases between them. Germline CDR1 and CDR2: SGHTA and FQGNSA. The CDR3 loop reads CASSLGRGYGYTF. The CDR3 nucleotides read TGTGCCAGCAGCTTAGGGAGGGGCTATGGCTACACCTTC.

The rearrangement uses TRBV20-1 and TRBJ1-6; D is unclear. The germline V and J ends were trimmed by 6 bases and 10 bases, with 7 bases remaining between them. Germline CDR1 reads DFQATT; CDR2 reads SNEGSKA (reference sequence). The length of the CDR3 is 10 residues. CDR3 in amino acids: CSAGGSPLHF. As DNA, the CDR3 is TGCAGTGCCGGCGGGTCACCCCTCCACTTT.